This TCR beta chain was identified during a study of breast tumors, draining lymph nodes, adjacent tissues. The CDR3 covers 16 residues. V was clipped by 2 bases and J by 0 bases, with 11 bases between them. CDR1 and CDR2 from the germline V gene are KGHSH and LQKENI. Study outcomes and limitations: Tumor TCR diversity was below lymph nodes but above nontumor tissue. Findings are consistent with lymph node origin and intratumoral expansion of most tumor T cells. That most tumor T cells come from lymph nodes remained unproven. Luminal-like breast cancer showed significantly greater tumor-nontumor repertoire similarity than basal-like breast cancer did.

Axillary draining lymph nodes of breast cancer patients supplied the node samples. Notes on this clonotype: No antigen is known for it.

TCRdb reanalysed the multiplex PCR reads using MiXCR and keeps one entry per CDR3 protein. The sample contains 80,000 to 130,000 distinct CDR3 sequences, 21% of which appear only once. The sequence was collected from a female donor with breast cancer. Some clones in this sample may be carry-over from other donors' samples. The sequencing sample was made of axillary lymph node tissue. The chain employs TRBV18 and TRBJ1-3; tentative D call: TRBD1 (6 bases). CDR3 in DNA: TGTGCCAGCTCACCAAACAGGGCAAGCTCTGGAAACACCATATATTTT. It encodes CASSPNRASSGNTIYF.